These 32 T cell receptor beta chains were all obtained from the same sample, sequenced in a study of regulatory T cells in long-lasting Graves disease. Stated time point: newly diagnosed GD, antithyroid drugs for less than 3 months. From PBMCs, RNA was extracted and then used to make the TCR library. Sequencing libraries for TCR beta were prepared with iRepertoire HTBI primers and Arm-PCR of CDR3 regions. TCRdb re-called the multiplex PCR reads with MiXCR, one entry per CDR3 protein. The sample contains 440,000 or so distinct CDR3 sequences, more than 13% of which appear only once. Separately, the same data were catalogued under a study of T cells in Graves' hyperthyroidism and ophthalmopathy.

The sample consisted of peripheral blood mononuclear cells (PBMCs), taken at new diagnosis, from a patient treated with antithyroid drugs. All receptors come from a woman aged 25 to 39 with Graves disease.

The V call is TRBV4-2, the J call TRBJ2-1; 14 bases align to TRBD2. V was clipped by 2 bases and J by 7 bases; unmatched bases: 13. Germline V gene lookup returns CDR1 LGHNA and CDR2 YNFKEQ. The length of the CDR3 is 19 residues. The CDR3 spells CASSQRGLAGDETSNEQFF. CDR3 bases: TGTGCCAGCAGCCAAAGGGGACTAGCGGGAGACGAGACCTCGAATGAGCAGTTCTTC.

Many counts were recorded for this clonotype. The V call is TRBV24-1, the J call TRBJ2-1, with D tentatively TRBD1 (5 bases). V lost 4 bases and J lost 7, with 10 bases in between. The CDR3 runs to 13 residues. Looked up from germline, CDR1 is KGHDR and CDR2 is SFDVKD. DNA for the CDR3: TGTGCCACCAGTGAACCCAAGGGGAATGAGCAGTTCTTC. This encodes CATSEPKGNEQFF.

This clonotype came up a few times. V gene TRBV5-1 combines with J gene TRBJ2-7; tentatively, D is TRBD1 (5 bases). The CDR3 has 14 amino acids. CDR1 is SGHRS and CDR2 is YFSETQ in the germline V gene. V lost 3 bases to trimming and J lost 3 bases, with 13 bases between them. The CDR3: CASSWTTSGYEQYF. CDR3 DNA sequence: TGCGCCAGCAGCTGGACAACCTCCGGCTACGAGCAGTACTTC.

The sample holds a few counts of this clonotype. CDR3 DNA sequence: TGTGCCAGCAGGACAAGGTTGGGATCGCAAAACATTCAGTACTTC. This sequence encodes CASRTRLGSQNIQYF. This rearrangement joins TRBV6-2 or TRBV6-3 to TRBJ2-4; unclear D gene. This CDR3 spans 15 amino acids. V lost 6 bases to trimming and J lost 5 bases, with 17 bases between them. Germline values: CDR1 MNHEY, CDR2 SVGEGT.

The CDR3 sequence: CSAKAGGPAETQYF. The CDR3 bases are TGCAGTGCTAAAGCGGGAGGGCCGGCGGAGACCCAGTACTTC. The rearrangement links TRBV20-1 to TRBJ2-5, with TRBD2 identical over 10 bases. The CDR3 runs 14 residues. The J segment lost 5 bases and the V segment lost 4 bases, leaving 7 bases of the junction unmatched. Germline CDR1 DFQATT, CDR2 SNEGSKA (reference sequence).

This clonotype was observed many times. This sequence joins TRBV12-3 or TRBV12-4 and TRBJ2-7, with 7 bases aligning to TRBD2. The junction had 7 bases not matched to a gene; V was cut back by 6 bases and J by 2 bases. CDR3 length: 14 amino acids. DNA of the CDR3: TGTGCCAGCAGGTCTAGCGGATCTACCTACGAGCAGTACTTC. This gives the protein CASRSSGSTYEQYF.

Ten or more counts support this clonotype. V usage is TRBV27 and J usage is TRBJ1-2; D is possibly TRBD1 (5 bases). CDR3 size: 15 residues. CDR1 MNHEY and CDR2 SMNVEV come from the germline V gene (reference sequence). V lost 2 bases and J lost 7, with 17 bases in between. The CDR3 loop reads CASSLKGASQVGYTF. The CDR3 nucleotides read TGTGCCAGCAGTTTAAAAGGGGCGTCCCAGGTTGGCTACACCTTC.

This chain connects TRBV2 to TRBJ2-7; 10 bases are a match to TRBD2. Trimming removed 2 bases from V and 3 bases from J; junction bases left unmatched: 4. This CDR3 contains 15 residues. Germline loops: CDR1 SNHLY, CDR2 FYNNEI. The CDR3 here is CASSERLAGVYEQYF. The DNA of the CDR3 is TGTGCCAGCAGTGAAAGGCTAGCGGGAGTCTACGAGCAGTACTTC.

This clonotype came up many times. This sequence joins TRBV12-3 or TRBV12-4 and TRBJ2-3; 8 bases are shared with TRBD2. There are 15 residues in the CDR3. V gave up 4 bases and J gave up 2 bases; unmatched junction bases: 5. The CDR3 nucleotides are TGTGCCAGCAGTTCTGCGGGGGGTAACACAGATACGCAGTATTTT. Translated, it gives CASSSAGGNTDTQYF.

This clonotype was seen ten or more times. The chain combines TRBV20-1 with TRBJ2-5, with D possibly being TRBD2 (6 bases). Per germline, CDR1 DFQATT and CDR2 SNEGSKA (reference sequence). CDR3 length equals 15 residues. V was shortened by 0 bases and J by 5 bases, with 16 bases between the two germline ends. Here the CDR3 DNA reads TGCAGTGCTAGAGAGTCCGGGACTCGAGGGGAGACCCAGTACTTC. Translated: CSARESGTRGETQYF.

The chain couples TRBV7-9 to TRBJ1-2; D is unresolved. The CDR3 is made up of 15 amino acids. The germline V and J ends were trimmed by 4 bases and 6 bases, with 18 bases remaining between them. Germline CDR1 reads SEHNR; CDR2 reads FQNEAQ (reference sequence). CDR3 DNA: TGTGCCAGCAGCTGGGCGGGCCCCGGATGGGATGGCTACACCTTC. It is translated as CASSWAGPGWDGYTF.

This clonotype was recorded at least ten times. The genes are TRBV29-1 and TRBJ1-1; D might be TRBD1 (6 bases). V was pared by 5 bases and J by 2 bases, with 12 bases between. The CDR3 length is 13 residues. Looked up from germline, CDR1 is SQVTM and CDR2 is ANQGSEA. The chain's CDR3 is CSVSGQTNTEAFF. In DNA form, the CDR3 reads TGCAGCGTTTCAGGACAGACTAACACTGAAGCTTTCTTT.

The chain has TRBV5-5 and TRBJ2-6; D is unclear. Germline loops: CDR1 SGHKS, CDR2 YYEKEE (reference sequence). The germline V and J ends were trimmed by 5 bases and 3 bases, with 15 bases remaining between them. This CDR3 is built from 16 residues. The CDR3 loop reads CASSKGKTFGANVLTF. CDR3 in DNA: TGTGCCAGCAGTAAAGGGAAAACTTTTGGGGCCAACGTCCTGACTTTC.

The DNA for the CDR3 is TGTGCCAGCAACTTGACCCCTGGAAGCTCCGGGCCATCAAGCGAGAAAGAGTACTTC. It specifies CASNLTPGSSGPSSEKEYF. This chain uses TRBV2 with TRBJ2-5; no reliable D call. V lost 7 bases to trimming and J lost 12 bases, with 39 bases between them. The CDR3 consists of 19 residues. Germline CDR1 SNHLY, CDR2 FYNNEI.

This clonotype was seen many times. The chain employs TRBV5-1 and TRBJ2-5; 12 nucleotides agree with TRBD1. CDR3 length: 16 amino acids. CDR1 and CDR2 (germline): SGHRS, YFSETQ. With 7 bases clipped from V and 5 bases from J, the junction kept 12 bases outside the gene matches. The CDR3 loop reads CASGPGQGASWETQYF. The CDR3 nucleotides read TGCGCCAGCGGTCCGGGACAGGGGGCGAGTTGGGAGACCCAGTACTTC.

The chain links TRBV7-9 to TRBJ2-2; 16 nucleotides match TRBD2. V trimming: 8 bases; J trimming: 4 bases; junction bases outside the gene matches: 10. Germline-derived CDR1 and CDR2 are SEHNR and FQNEAQ (reference sequence). The CDR3 covers 18 residues. CDR3: CASGPGLAGGPGTGELFF. CDR3 DNA sequence: TGTGCCAGCGGTCCGGGACTAGCGGGAGGGCCGGGCACCGGGGAGCTGTTTTTT.

This clonotype was observed at least ten times. The chain combines TRBV19 with TRBJ2-5, with TRBD1 as a possible D gene (7 bases). V lost 5 bases and J 0 bases, leaving 13 bases between the germline ends. CDR1 is LNHDA and CDR2 is SQIVND in the germline V gene (reference sequence). The CDR3 totals 15 residues. The CDR3 region has the DNA TGTGCCAGTAGTTCGCGGGACAGCGACCAAGAGACCCAGTACTTC. It is translated as CASSSRDSDQETQYF.

This chain joins TRBV9 and TRBJ2-3; 9 bases align to TRBD2. The CDR3 covers 17 residues. The ends lost 0 bases at V and 5 bases at J; junction bases unmatched: 10. The germline V gene encodes CDR1 SGDLS and CDR2 YYNGEE. This chain's CDR3 is CASSVEAREGPGDTQYF. In DNA, the CDR3 is TGTGCCAGCAGCGTAGAGGCGCGGGAGGGCCCGGGAGATACGCAGTATTTT. The entire variable domain, with the rest obtained from reference TRBV9 and TRBJ2-3, is as follows: DSGVTQTPKHLITATGQRVTLRCSPRSGDLSVYWYQQSLDQGLQFLIQYYNGEERAKGNILERFSAQQFPDLHSELNLSSLELGDSALYFCASSVEAREGPGDTQYFGPGTRLTVL.

V usage is TRBV7-9 and J usage is TRBJ2-7; 7 bases are shared with TRBD1. V shed 5 bases and J 3 bases; nucleotides not matched to a gene: 7. In germline, CDR1 is SEHNR, CDR2 FQNEAQ (reference sequence). The CDR3 length is 14 residues. The CDR3 region has the DNA TGTGCCAGCAGCCCTAGACAGGGTTTCTACGAGCAGTACTTC. Protein sequence: CASSPRQGFYEQYF.

This clonotype was observed a few times. The V gene is TRBV11-3, the J gene TRBJ2-1, with D possibly matching TRBD1 (6 bases). The germline V gene encodes CDR1 SGHNT and CDR2 YENEEA. The CDR3 has 14 amino acids. Trimming removed 7 bases at V and 6 bases at J, with 16 bases between. The CDR3 coding sequence is TGTGCCAGCAAAGACCGGCTACAGGGCAATGAGCAGTTCTTC. Translating gives CASKDRLQGNEQFF. Full variable domain (outside the CDR3, taken from reference TRBV11-3 and TRBJ2-1): EAGVVQSPRYKIIEKKQPVAFWCNPISGHNTLYWYLQNLGQGPELLIRYENEEAVDDSQLPKDRFSAERLKGVDSTLKIQPAELGDSAVYLCASKDRLQGNEQFFGPGTRLTVL.

In its sample, this clonotype was seen many times. This rearrangement joins TRBV5-1 to TRBJ2-3; 7 bases are shared with TRBD1. CDR3 length: 14 residues. The V gene end was trimmed by 5 bases and the J gene end by 2 bases; junction bases not matched to a gene: 5. Germline CDR1 and CDR2: SGHRS and YFSETQ. CDR3: CASSLQGYTDTQYF. As DNA, the CDR3 is TGCGCCAGCAGTTTACAGGGGTACACAGATACGCAGTATTTT.

About this clonotype itself: The junction shows a germline mismatch at one end, possibly a read error. This rearrangement joins TRBV6-2 or TRBV6-3 to TRBJ1-1, with 7 nucleotides matching TRBD1. The CDR3 has 15 residues. Germline CDR1 MNHEY, CDR2 SVGEGT. DNA of the CDR3: TGTGCCAGCAGTTATACGACCACAGGGGACCCTGAAGCTCTCTTT. This codes for CASSYTTTGDPEALF.

This clonotype was seen ten or more times. The genes are TRBV11-2 and TRBJ2-3; possibly TRBD2 for D (6 bases). CDR3 length: 15 amino acids. Germline V CDR1 and CDR2: SGHAT, FQNNGV. V was trimmed by 4 bases and J by 0 bases, leaving 11 bases between them. CDR3: CASSYRDFSTDTQYF. The CDR3 nucleotides read TGTGCCAGCAGCTACCGGGACTTCAGCACAGATACGCAGTATTTT.

In its sample, this clonotype was seen many times. The chain joins TRBV16 to TRBJ1-1; no clear D gene. The CDR3 runs 17 residues. The germline CDR1 and CDR2 sequences are KGHSY and FQNENV. Between the trimmed V and J ends, which lost 4 bases and 0 bases, there was a span of 18 bases. The CDR3 coding sequence is TGTGCCAGCAGCCCGGCTGAGACCCAAATGATGAACACTGAAGCTTTCTTT. As protein: CASSPAETQMMNTEAFF. Together with reference TRBV16 and TRBJ1-1, the CDR3 gives the full variable domain: GEEVAQTPKHLVRGEGQKAKLYCAPIKGHSYVFWYQQVLKNEFKFLISFQNENVFDETGMPKERFSAKCLPNSPCSLEIQATKLEDSAVYFCASSPAETQMMNTEAFFGQGTRLTVV.

The genes are TRBV4-1 and TRBJ1-6; possible D gene TRBD1, 6 bases. Trimming shortened V by 4 bases and J by 7 bases, and 20 bases separated the two germline ends. Germline V lookup: CDR1 MGHRA, CDR2 YSYEKL. This CDR3 has 17 residues. CDR3 in amino acids: CASSRVSGGAGNSPLHF. The DNA of the CDR3 is TGCGCCAGCAGCCGAGTCTCGGGGGGCGCCGGGAATTCACCCCTCCACTTT.

This clonotype was detected many times. The chain uses TRBV12-3 or TRBV12-4 and TRBJ2-1; no firm D call. The CDR3 contains 15 residues. Trimming took off 7 bases at V and 0 bases at J, with 13 bases between the two ends. The CDR3, as DNA: TGTGCCAGCAAACTCGTCTCCAGCTCCTACAATGAGCAGTTCTTC. It yields the protein CASKLVSSSYNEQFF.

Ten or more counts support this clonotype. The rearrangement joins TRBV5-1 to TRBJ1-1; a possible D gene is TRBD1 (6 bases). The CDR3 sequence is 15 residues long. The germline CDR1 and CDR2 sequences are SGHRS and YFSETQ. Trimming removed 6 bases at V and 6 bases at J, with 21 bases between. CDR3 sequence (DNA): TGCGCCAGCACCCCTAGGGGGGGCCTTAGGGCTGAAGCTTTCTTT. Its protein is CASTPRGGLRAEAFF.

Of note for this clonotype: A far larger clone differs by one base, so this is likely a read error. The V call is TRBV7-9, the J call TRBJ2-7; the D is unclear. This CDR3 region has 16 residues. In germline, CDR1 is SEHNR, CDR2 FQNEAQ (reference sequence). V was trimmed by 5 bases and J by 1 base, leaving 18 bases between them. The CDR3 here is CASSLQKVARSYEQYF. The CDR3, as DNA: TGTGCCAGCAGCCTGCAAAAGGTTGCCAGATCCTACGAGCAGTACTTC. Combining the CDR3 with reference TRBV7-9 and TRBJ2-7 gives the whole variable domain DTGVSQNPRHKITKRGQNVTFRCDPISEHNRLYWYRQTLGQGPEFLTYFQNEAQLEKSRLLSDRFSAERPKGSFSTLEIQRTEQGDSAMYLCASSLQKVARSYEQYFGPGTRLTVT.

This clonotype has a count of ten or more. The rearrangement joins TRBV6-1 to TRBJ2-4, with D perhaps given as TRBD1 or TRBD2 (6 bases each). V lost 6 bases to trimming and J lost 6 bases, with 15 bases between them. Germline V gene data show CDR1 as MNHNS and CDR2 as SASEGT. This CDR3 comprises 14 residues. The CDR3 loop reads CASRKAGHINIQYF. CDR3 nucleotides: TGTGCCAGCAGGAAGGCGGGACACATAAACATTCAGTACTTC.

On this clonotype itself: No DNA is shown, since the ends of the CDR3 on it are uncertain; the CDR3 is the one TCRdb lists. The chain uses TRBV20-1 and TRBJ1-2. Germline V gene data show CDR1 as DFQATT and CDR2 as SNEGSKA (reference sequence). The CDR3 adds up to 15 amino acids, both ends counted. This chain's CDR3 is CSASGQGIVGYGCTF.

This clonotype was counted at least ten times. V gene TRBV4-1 combines with J gene TRBJ2-5; 8 bases are a match to TRBD1. The CDR3 contains 14 residues. Germline values: CDR1 MGHRA, CDR2 YSYEKL. The J segment lost 4 bases and the V segment lost 6 bases, leaving 7 bases of the junction unmatched. CDR3: CASSQQGEAETQYF. CDR3 in DNA: TGCGCCAGCAGTCAACAGGGGGAGGCAGAGACCCAGTACTTC.

This clonotype was observed at least ten times. The V and J genes are TRBV7-7 and TRBJ2-2; the D call may be TRBD1 or TRBD2 (5 bases each). This CDR3 is built from 15 residues. V gave up 0 bases and J gave up 4 bases, with 9 bases separating them. CDR1 SSHAT and CDR2 FNYEAQ come from the germline V gene (reference sequence). CDR3 coding DNA: TGTGCCAGCAGCTTAGCTTCAGGGAGCACCGGGGAGCTGTTTTTT. It is translated as CASSLASGSTGELFF.